The 29 T cell receptor beta chains presented below share a single source sample, sequenced in a study of T-cell reconstitution after alpha-beta-depleted transplantation in children. The TCRbeta library incorporated unique molecular identifiers. TCRdb analysed the PCR reads with MiXCR anew, one entry per CDR3 protein. The sample includes 800,000 to 1,000,000 distinct CDR3 sequences, about 26% of them seen just once. Here the sequenced sample was PBMCs, mostly from graft donor cells, taken 360 days after TCRalphabeta/CD19-depleted stem cell transplant. The receptors shown here come from a boy under two years old who had a stem cell transplant for SCID, so the T cells may come from the graft donor.

V usage is TRBV7-2 and J usage is TRBJ2-7; 8 bases fit TRBD1. The CDR3 has 15 residues. CDR1 is SGHTA and CDR2 is FQGNSA in the germline V gene. V lost 5 bases and J lost 2; bases outside the gene matches: 8. The CDR3: CASSTRQGNPYEQYF. The CDR3 region has the DNA TGTGCCAGCAGCACGCGACAGGGGAACCCCTACGAGCAGTACTTC.

This clonotype was observed a few times. The chain employs TRBV7-8 and TRBJ1-6; tentatively, D is TRBD1 (5 bases). This CDR3 has 18 residues. CDR1 is SGHVS, CDR2 FQNEAQ, per germline. V shed 0 bases and J shed 0 bases, with 12 bases lying between them. CDR3 bases: TGTGCCAGCAGCTTAGCTCTGGGGCTTTACTCCTATAATTCACCCCTCCACTTT. Protein product: CASSLALGLYSYNSPLHF.

This clonotype appeared a few times. V and J are TRBV15 and TRBJ1-2, with unresolved D. Germline CDR1 reads LNHNV; CDR2 reads YYDKDF (reference sequence). The V end lost 0 bases, the J end lost 9 bases, and 11 bases lay between the germline ends. CDR3 length: 13 amino acids. The CDR3 nucleotides are TGTGCCACCAGCAGAGACTCGGACGGGAGCTACACCTTC. Translated: CATSRDSDGSYTF.

Only a few counts were recorded for this clonotype. This chain uses TRBV29-1 with TRBJ2-5; D remains unclear. The V gene's germline CDR1 is SQVTM and CDR2 ANQGSEA. This CDR3 region has 11 residues. Between the trimmed V and J ends, which lost 4 bases and 3 bases, there was a span of 6 bases. The DNA of the CDR3 is TGCAGCGTTGGGCCGGAAGAGACCCAGTACTTC. This sequence encodes CSVGPEETQYF. Based on the CDR3 plus reference TRBV29-1 and TRBJ2-5, the full variable domain is SAVISQKPSRDICQRGTSLTIQCQVDSQVTMMFWYRQQPGQSLTLIATANQGSEATYESGFVIDKFPISRPNLTFSTLTVSNMSPEDSSIYLCSVGPEETQYFGPGTRLLVL.

This clonotype was seen a few times. CDR3: CASSSTGPNNEQFF. The CDR3 DNA sequence: TGCGCCAGCAGCTCGACGGGACCAAACAATGAGCAGTTCTTC. The chain is built from TRBV5-1 and TRBJ2-1; either TRBD1 or TRBD2 may fit D (5 bases each). Per the germline V gene, CDR1 is SGHRS and CDR2 is YFSETQ. Between the trimmed V and J ends, which lost 3 bases and 5 bases, there was a span of 12 bases. This CDR3 comprises 14 residues.

The rearrangement links TRBV6-4 to TRBJ2-1, with 7 bases fitting TRBD1. Germline CDR1 MRHNA, CDR2 SNTAGT. This CDR3 contains 15 residues. Losses at the gene ends were 6 bases for V and 5 bases for J; bases not matched to a gene: 10. CDR3 coding DNA: TGTGCCAGCAGCCTGACAGGGTCGCCCAACAATGAGCAGTTCTTC. Translation: CASSLTGSPNNEQFF.

This chain joins TRBV5-1 and TRBJ2-1, with 11 bases fitting TRBD2. V lost 0 bases and J lost 6; bases outside the gene matches: 5. Germline values: CDR1 SGHRS, CDR2 YFSETQ. The CDR3 loop spans 16 amino acids. The CDR3 spells CASSLVTSGVGNEQFF. CDR3 bases: TGCGCCAGCAGCTTGGTGACTAGCGGGGTCGGCAATGAGCAGTTCTTC.

V and J are TRBV12-5 and TRBJ1-6; 8 bases line up with TRBD1. Per germline, CDR1 LGHNT and CDR2 FRNRAP. CDR3 length: 13 amino acids. The CDR3 loop is CATRGQANSPLHF. Written as DNA, the CDR3 is TGTGCCACACGGGGACAGGCTAATTCACCCCTCCACTTT. The full variable domain, completed using reference TRBV12-5 and TRBJ1-6, is DARVTQTPRHKVTEMGQEVTMRCQPILGHNTVFWYRQTMMQGLELLAYFRNRAPLDDSGMPKDRFSAEMPDATLATLKIQPSEPRDSAVYFCATRGQANSPLHFGNGTRLTVT.

This clonotype was observed a handful of times. V usage is TRBV7-2 and J usage is TRBJ2-7; 8 bases are a match to TRBD2. V was clipped by 1 base and J by 3 bases; unmatched bases: 8. The CDR3 runs 16 residues. Germline V CDR1 and CDR2: SGHTA, FQGNSA. CDR3 coding DNA: TGTGCCAGCAGCTTAGTCTTCGGGGGGGCCGGCTACGAGCAGTACTTC. It is translated as CASSLVFGGAGYEQYF.

The genes are TRBV3-1 and TRBJ2-1; D may be TRBD1 or TRBD2 (6 bases each). Germline loops: CDR1 LGHDT, CDR2 YNNKEL (reference sequence). V lost 0 bases and J lost 13, with 13 bases in between. The CDR3 length is 13 residues. The DNA for the CDR3 is TGTGCCAGCAGCCAAGACTCCGTGGGGGGCCAGTTCTTC. This sequence encodes CASSQDSVGGQFF.

The V call is TRBV15, the J call TRBJ2-4; possibly TRBD1 for D (5 bases). The CDR3 runs to 14 residues. Trimming removed 4 bases at V and 4 bases at J, with 11 bases between. Germline V gene lookup returns CDR1 LNHNV and CDR2 YYDKDF (reference sequence). CDR3 sequence reads: CATSMGRDKNIQYF. The CDR3 DNA reads TGTGCCACCAGCATGGGCAGGGATAAAAACATTCAGTACTTC.

The chain couples TRBV7-9 to TRBJ2-7, with a possible D match to TRBD1 (6 bases). The CDR3 has 13 residues. With 3 bases removed from V and 5 bases from J, the gap between germline ends came to 11 bases. Germline V CDR1 and CDR2: SEHNR, FQNEAQ (reference sequence). CDR3 sequence reads: CASSFRGDNEQYF. CDR3 bases: TGTGCCAGCAGCTTCAGGGGCGACAACGAGCAGTACTTC. The complete variable domain, with remaining parts taken from reference TRBV7-9 and TRBJ2-7, reads DTGVSQNPRHKITKRGQNVTFRCDPISEHNRLYWYRQTLGQGPEFLTYFQNEAQLEKSRLLSDRFSAERPKGSFSTLEIQRTEQGDSAMYLCASSFRGDNEQYFGPGTRLTVT.

The CDR3 DNA follows: TGTGCCAGCAGTTACGCTCGGGGGGGCCCCACCGGGGAGCTGTTTTTT. Amino acids: CASSYARGGPTGELFF. The chain joins TRBV6-5 to TRBJ2-2; 8 nucleotides match TRBD2. Germline V CDR1 and CDR2: MNHEY, SVGAGI. Trimming removed 2 bases from V and 4 bases from J; junction bases left unmatched: 6. The CDR3 is 16 residues long.

This clonotype has just one count. J is TRBJ2-1 and V is TRBV6-1, with D maybe TRBD2 (7 bases). This CDR3 comprises 15 residues. Deletions cut 7 bases from V and 7 bases from J, with 20 bases between. Germline lookup yields CDR1 MNHNS and CDR2 SASEGT. CDR3 DNA: TGTGCCAGCATTGCCGGGGGGCCCCATGGAAATGAGCAGTTCTTC. Translating it yields CASIAGGPHGNEQFF.

This clonotype occurred a few times. This chain connects TRBV20-1 to TRBJ2-3, with D maybe TRBD2 (5 bases). Germline V gene sequence: CDR1 DFQATT, CDR2 SNEGSKA (reference sequence). V was shortened by 7 bases and J by 5 bases, with 13 bases between the two germline ends. CDR3 length equals 12 residues. As DNA, the CDR3 is TGCAGTGTTGAGAAACTAGTAGATACGCAGTATTTT. Protein product: CSVEKLVDTQYF.

This clonotype occurred a few times. CDR3 in DNA: TGTGCCAGCAGCTTAGTCGGGGGGGGCTACAATGAGCAGTTCTTC. As protein: CASSLVGGGYNEQFF. J is TRBJ2-1 and V is TRBV7-8; TRBD2 matches at 8 bases. The CDR3 is made up of 15 amino acids. J was trimmed by 3 bases and V by 1 base; bases with no gene match: 2. Germline loops: CDR1 SGHVS, CDR2 FQNEAQ.

This chain connects TRBV4-2 to TRBJ2-1; the match to TRBD2 covers 7 bases. This CDR3 region has 13 residues. In germline, CDR1 is LGHNA, CDR2 YNFKEQ. The V gene end was trimmed by 7 bases and the J gene end by 8 bases; junction bases not matched to a gene: 8. The CDR3 coding sequence is TGTGCCAGCAACCTCGGGGGGAGGGATGAGCAGTTCTTC. Translation: CASNLGGRDEQFF.

The chain recombines TRBV20-1 with TRBJ2-2, with TRBD2 identical over 8 bases. This CDR3 region has 17 residues. V shed 3 bases and J 4 bases; nucleotides not matched to a gene: 13. The germline V gene encodes CDR1 DFQATT and CDR2 SNEGSKA (reference sequence). In DNA form, the CDR3 reads TGCAGTGCTAGCTCCCCCACTAGCGGCGGGTTCACCGGGGAGCTGTTTTTT. Its translation is CSASSPTSGGFTGELFF.

This chain joins TRBV5-1 and TRBJ2-1; TRBD2 aligns across 9 bases. Germline V CDR1 and CDR2: SGHRS, YFSETQ. The CDR3 spans 14 residues. The J segment lost 7 bases and the V segment lost 0 bases, leaving 2 bases of the junction unmatched. The CDR3 DNA reads as TGCGCCAGCAGCTTGGGGACTAGCGAGAATGAGCAGTTCTTC. This gives the protein CASSLGTSENEQFF.

The chain is built from TRBV30 and TRBJ2-1; D ambiguous. V shed 1 base and J shed 7 bases, with 8 bases lying between them. The length of the CDR3 is 12 residues. Per germline, CDR1 GTSNPN and CDR2 SVGIG (reference sequence). DNA of the CDR3: TGTGCCTGGAGTGACTTGGGAAATGAGCAGTTCTTC. Its translation: CAWSDLGNEQFF. The variable domain in full, with the rest retrieved from reference TRBV30 and TRBJ2-1, is SQTIHQWPATLVQPVGSPLSLECTVEGTSNPNLYWYRQAAGRGLQLLFYSVGIGQISSEVPQNLSASRPQDRQFILSSKKLLLSDSGFYLCAWSDLGNEQFFGPGTRLTVL.

This clonotype was counted between two and nine times. The chain links TRBV5-1 to TRBJ1-2; D remains ambiguous. Germline V gene sequence: CDR1 SGHRS, CDR2 YFSETQ. Trimming took off 4 bases at V and 4 bases at J, with 17 bases between the two ends. The CDR3 covers 15 residues. The CDR3 here is CASSQLGARGYGYTF. CDR3 sequence (DNA): TGCGCCAGCAGCCAGTTAGGCGCGCGGGGCTATGGCTACACCTTC.

This sequence joins TRBV20-1 and TRBJ1-6, with TRBD1 matching over 7 bases. The CDR3 length is 14 residues. V shed 4 bases, J shed 6 bases, and the junction held 6 bases outside the gene matches. The V gene's germline CDR1 is DFQATT and CDR2 SNEGSKA (reference sequence). DNA of the CDR3: TGCAGTGCTACCCGACAGGGAATTAATTCACCCCTCCACTTT. Translated: CSATRQGINSPLHF.

The chain is built from TRBV20-1 and TRBJ1-4; a possible D gene is TRBD1 (5 bases). V was pared by 2 bases and J by 8 bases, with 12 bases between. The CDR3 contains 13 residues. Germline loops: CDR1 DFQATT, CDR2 SNEGSKA (reference sequence). The CDR3 loop is CSARSGNGEKLFF. DNA of the CDR3: TGCAGTGCTAGATCAGGGAATGGCGAAAAACTGTTTTTT.

The chain combines TRBV11-1 with TRBJ2-3; TRBD1 might be the D (5 bases). This CDR3 spans 14 amino acids. The V and J ends lost 3 bases and 1 base respectively, with 8 bases between them. Germline lookup yields CDR1 SGHAT and CDR2 FQDESV (reference sequence). The DNA of the CDR3 is TGTGCCAGCAGCTTCGTAGGGGGCACAGATACGCAGTATTTT. This translates into CASSFVGGTDTQYF.

This clonotype was seen a handful of times. The V call is TRBV10-3, the J call TRBJ1-5; 8 bases agree with TRBD1. This CDR3 spans 14 amino acids. The germline CDR1 and CDR2 sequences are ENHRY and SYGVKD. V dropped 4 bases and J dropped 5; count of bases not matched to a gene: 4. The chain's CDR3 is CAISAGQGDQPQHF. The CDR3 DNA reads as TGTGCCATCAGTGCTGGACAGGGAGATCAGCCCCAGCATTTT.

The chain combines TRBV12-3 or TRBV12-4 with TRBJ1-1; possible D gene TRBD1, 5 bases. Trimming took 8 bases from V and 1 from J, leaving 14 bases between them. The CDR3 length is 14 residues. CDR3: CASHNRIRNTEAFF. CDR3 nucleotide sequence: TGTGCCAGCCACAACAGGATAAGGAACACTGAAGCTTTCTTT.

V usage is TRBV10-3 and J usage is TRBJ2-5; D is perhaps TRBD2 (5 bases). Germline loops: CDR1 ENHRY, CDR2 SYGVKD. The CDR3 extends over 14 amino acids. V was trimmed by 0 bases and J by 12 bases, leaving 17 bases between them. The CDR3 DNA is TGTGCCATCAGTGAGTCCCCCCAGGTCGGAGGAGAGTACTTC. Protein product: CAISESPQVGGEYF.

This clonotype was counted a few times. V gene TRBV6-2 or TRBV6-3 combines with J gene TRBJ2-7; TRBD2 might be the D (5 bases). Trimming took off 2 bases at V and 7 bases at J, with 15 bases between the two ends. The CDR3 sequence is 14 residues long. Per germline, CDR1 MNHEY and CDR2 SVGEGT. Here the CDR3 reads CASSYRGQLIEQYF. DNA of the CDR3: TGTGCCAGCAGTTACCGCGGGCAGTTGATAGAGCAGTACTTC.

This clonotype occurred a few times. The V gene is TRBV6-5, the J gene TRBJ2-7; possible D gene TRBD1, 5 bases. Per the germline V gene, CDR1 is MNHEY and CDR2 is SVGAGI. CDR3 length: 15 amino acids. V shed 2 bases and J shed 0 bases, with 11 bases lying between them. This CDR3 is CASSYRTLFSYEQYF. The CDR3 DNA follows: TGTGCCAGCAGTTACCGGACACTCTTCTCCTACGAGCAGTACTTC.